Listed below are T cell receptor beta chains from one sample, sequenced in a study of molecular identifiers for immune sequencing clone quantification. MiXCR, run by TCRdb on the PCR reads, gives a single entry per CDR3 protein. The sample carries 80,000 to 95,000 distinct CDR3 sequences, around 20% recorded once. What was sequenced was naive CD8+ T cells from blood, with Jurkat cell RNA spiked in. Receptors were obtained from a human donor in good health. Some libraries in this study had Jurkat cell RNA spiked in. Each CDR3 is given with its conserved first and last residue. The D gene is left open where the match is weak. For some rows the clone size is stated as once, few or many, or as a class when expanded; others skip it.

V gene,D gene,J gene,clone size,CDR3 protein,CDR3 DNA
TRBV3-1,TRBD2,TRBJ2-1,NA,CASSQVLLAGTNPSYNEQFF,TGTGCCAGCAGCCAAGTTTTACTAGCGGGGACCAATCCTTCCTACAATGAGCAGTTCTTC
TRBV29-1,NA,TRBJ2-7,NA,CSAELDAGYEQYF,TGCAGCGCAGAACTAGACGCCGGCTACGAGCAGTACTTC
TRBV18,NA,TRBJ1-1,many,CASSPGGERYTEAFF,TGTGCCAGCTCCCCGGGGGGGGAACGGTACACTGAAGCTTTCTTT
TRBV11-2,TRBD1,TRBJ2-7,few,CASSLSGTGGHEQYF,TGTGCCAGCAGCTTGTCCGGGACAGGGGGCCACGAGCAGTACTTC
TRBV13,NA,TRBJ2-7,many,CASSLGPGEQYF,TGTGCCAGCAGCTTAGGACCCGGGGAGCAGTACTTC
TRBV27,NA,TRBJ2-3,many,CASSLGNTQYF,TGTGCCAGCAGTTTGGGAAATACGCAGTATTTT
TRBV18,NA,TRBJ1-5,once,CASSSARSNPDTQHF,TGTGCCAGCTCATCTGCGAGGAGTAACCCGGATACGCAGCATTTT
TRBV6-2/TRBV6-3,NA,TRBJ2-7,many,CASSYPRGGGPSSYEQYF,TGTGCCAGCAGTTACCCTCGTGGAGGAGGGCCTAGCTCCTACGAGCAGTACTTC
TRBV4-3,NA,TRBJ1-5,many,CASSRYEGQPQHF,TGCGCCAGCAGCCGATACGAGGGTCAGCCCCAGCATTTT
TRBV4-1,NA,TRBJ1-2,many,CASSQVGSSYGYTF,TGCGCCAGCAGCCAAGTTGGGTCCAGCTATGGCTACACCTTC